Listed here are 19 T cell receptor beta chains from one sample, sequenced in a study of blood T cell repertoires in COVID-19 (TCRdb year 2020). Libraries were built with the immunoSEQ multiplex PCR assay. The table was pulled from immuneACCESS by TCRdb, which kept in-frame rearrangements only. Such tables lose some clones; where checked, under half of the loss comes from unresolved V genes, and the rest has no known cause. Recorded for this sample are 400,000 to 450,000 clones; approximately 90% of them occurred a single time. The biggest ten clones account for roughly 0.87% of the sample. Sequencing was done on a sample of peripheral blood. The receptors stem from a man aged 18 to 30 with COVID-19, enrolled during active disease.

This chain links TRBV27 with TRBJ2-5; 10 nucleotides align to TRBD2. Germline loops: CDR1 MNHEY, CDR2 SMNVEV (reference sequence). V trimming: 1 base; J trimming: 3 bases; junction bases outside the gene matches: 2. The CDR3 length is 15 residues. CDR3 nucleotides: TGTGCCAGCAGTTTATGGGGACTAGCGAAAGAGACCCAGTACTTC. The encoded protein is CASSLWGLAKETQYF.

The chain couples TRBV12-5 to TRBJ1-1, with TRBD1 as a possible D gene (6 bases). V shed 7 bases and J shed 4 bases, with 13 bases lying between them. Germline CDR1 is LGHNT and CDR2 is FRNRAP. The CDR3 has 13 amino acids. CDR3 in DNA: TGTGCTAGTGCCTTGGGGGCTGGCACTGAAGCTTTCTTT. This sequence encodes CASALGAGTEAFF.

This clone was counted once. The chain has TRBV5-1 and TRBJ2-5; maybe TRBD1 (6 bases). V lost 2 bases and J 2 bases, leaving 10 bases between the germline ends. The CDR3 contains 14 residues. Germline CDR1 and CDR2: SGHRS and YFSETQ. The CDR3 loop reads CASSLTGYQETQYF. The CDR3, as DNA: TGCGCCAGCAGCTTAACAGGGTATCAAGAGACCCAGTACTTC.

V is TRBV6-5 and J is TRBJ2-7; possibly TRBD1 for D (6 bases). CDR1 and CDR2 from the germline V gene are MNHEY and SVGAGI. V lost 0 bases to trimming and J lost 4 bases, with 7 bases between them. The CDR3 sequence is 13 residues long. CDR3 amino acids: CASSYSGQYEQYF. The CDR3 coding sequence is TGTGCCAGCAGTTACTCGGGACAATACGAGCAGTACTTC.

This chain connects TRBV18 to TRBJ1-4, with D unclear. The CDR3 runs to 15 residues. Germline V CDR1 and CDR2: KGHSH, LQKENI. The germline V and J ends were trimmed by 3 bases and 10 bases, with 18 bases remaining between them. CDR3 amino acids: CASSPRTDPEGKLFF. The DNA of the CDR3 is TGTGCCAGCTCACCGAGGACGGACCCGGAGGGAAAACTGTTTTTT.

The V and J genes are TRBV14 and TRBJ1-2; 7 positions agree with TRBD1. Trimming cost V 4 bases and J 3 bases; bases outside gene matches: 2. This CDR3 is built from 13 residues. The V gene's germline CDR1 is SGHDN and CDR2 FVKESK. CDR3 sequence: CASSPGQDYGYTF. The CDR3 DNA sequence: TGTGCCAGCAGCCCAGGACAGGACTATGGCTACACCTTC.

The V and J genes are TRBV5-6 and TRBJ2-3; weak D call: TRBD1 (5 bases). The CDR3 has 15 amino acids. The germline V gene encodes CDR1 SGHDT and CDR2 YYEEEE. V gave up 4 bases and J gave up 6 bases, with 18 bases separating them. Here the CDR3 DNA reads TGTGCCAGCAGCGTGACAGCTCAGGTTGCGGATACGCAGTATTTT. Translation gives CASSVTAQVADTQYF.

V usage is TRBV18 and J usage is TRBJ1-6; D gene unclear. CDR3 length equals 13 residues. Germline V gene sequence: CDR1 KGHSH, CDR2 LQKENI. The germline V and J ends were trimmed by 2 bases and 9 bases, with 8 bases remaining between them. The CDR3: CASSPGFSSPLHF. The CDR3 DNA sequence: TGTGCCAGCTCACCAGGCTTCAGTTCACCCCTCCACTTT.

This clone showed up just once. This sequence joins TRBV19 and TRBJ1-1; no definite D call. From germline, CDR1 is LNHDA and CDR2 SQIVND (reference sequence). Trimming stripped 3 bases from V and 1 base from J, with 9 bases between. CDR3 length equals 14 residues. CDR3 bases: TGTGCCAGTAGTATGGTCGGAGAGAACACTGAAGCTTTCTTT. This encodes CASSMVGENTEAFF.

The chain combines TRBV19 with TRBJ2-7, with D uncertain. V lost 3 bases and J 5 bases, leaving 14 bases between the germline ends. The CDR3 contains 14 residues. Germline V gives CDR1 LNHDA, CDR2 SQIVND (reference sequence). The CDR3 reads CASSIVVSSDEQYF. CDR3 coding DNA: TGTGCCAGTAGTATCGTAGTGTCAAGCGACGAGCAGTACTTC. The full variable domain, rest sourced from reference TRBV19 and TRBJ2-7, is DGGITQSPKYLFRKEGQNVTLSCEQNLNHDAMYWYRQDPGQGLRLIYYSQIVNDFQKGDIAEGYSVSREKKESFPLTVTSAQKNPTAFYLCASSIVVSSDEQYFGPGTRLTVT.

The rearrangement links TRBV5-1 to TRBJ2-7; 10 bases align to TRBD1. CDR3 length equals 14 residues. The germline V gene encodes CDR1 SGHRS and CDR2 YFSETQ. J gave up 6 bases and V 4 bases, and 7 bases lay outside the gene matches. In DNA, the CDR3 is TGCGCCAGCAGCATGAGGGACAGGGGAGGCGAGCAGTACTTC. This encodes CASSMRDRGGEQYF.

In DNA, the CDR3 is TGTGCCAGCAGCTTGGCCGATTGGACAGGCAACTATGGCTACACCTTC. Translated, it gives CASSLADWTGNYGYTF. This chain uses TRBV5-4 with TRBJ1-2, with TRBD1 identical over 7 bases. From germline, CDR1 is SGHNT and CDR2 YYREEE (reference sequence). The V segment lost 0 bases and the J segment 2 bases; nucleotides outside the gene matches: 7. The CDR3 covers 16 residues.

The chain recombines TRBV11-2 with TRBJ2-2; no clear D. Trimming took off 5 bases at V and 6 bases at J, with 10 bases between the two ends. This CDR3 has 13 residues. The germline CDR1 and CDR2 sequences are SGHAT and FQNNGV. The CDR3 sequence: CASSPVSPGELFF. The CDR3 DNA reads as TGTGCCAGCAGCCCGGTCTCTCCCGGGGAGCTGTTTTTT. Together with reference TRBV11-2 and TRBJ2-2, the CDR3 gives the full variable domain: EAGVAQSPRYKIIEKRQSVAFWCNPISGHATLYWYQQILGQGPKLLIQFQNNGVVDDSQLPKDRFSAERLKGVDSTLKIQPAKLEDSAVYLCASSPVSPGELFFGEGSRLTVL.

The chain combines TRBV5-1 with TRBJ2-3; tentatively, D is TRBD1 (6 bases). Per germline, CDR1 SGHRS and CDR2 YFSETQ. There are 15 residues in the CDR3. Trimming stripped 0 bases from V and 0 bases from J, with 8 bases between. The DNA of the CDR3 is TGCGCCAGCAGCTTGGGGACAGCTAGCACAGATACGCAGTATTTT. Encoded protein: CASSLGTASTDTQYF.

This clone was found once. The chain is built from TRBV7-6 and TRBJ2-5, with TRBD2 matching 11 bases. V dropped 1 base and J dropped 7; count of bases not matched to a gene: 8. CDR1 and CDR2 (germline): SGHVS, FNYEAQ. The CDR3 is 16 residues long. CDR3 in DNA: TGTGCCAGCAGCTTAGATACTAGCGGGGGCCCCTCGACCCAGTACTTC. Protein sequence: CASSLDTSGGPSTQYF.

The chain joins TRBV5-5 to TRBJ2-7; 10 bases line up with TRBD2. V shed 4 bases and J 7 bases; nucleotides not matched to a gene: 14. From germline, CDR1 is SGHKS and CDR2 YYEKEE (reference sequence). This CDR3 comprises 16 residues. CDR3 nucleotide sequence: TGTGCCAGCAGCCCTAGAAGGTCTAGCGGGAGTGAAGAGCAGTACTTC. Protein: CASSPRRSSGSEEQYF.

This clone was seen a few times. The rearrangement links TRBV2 to TRBJ2-7; D may be TRBD2 (5 bases). V shed 3 bases and J shed 9 bases, with 12 bases lying between them. CDR3 length equals 12 residues. The V gene's germline CDR1 is SNHLY and CDR2 FYNNEI. CDR3 residues: CASSEDEGMQYF. DNA of the CDR3: TGTGCCAGCAGTGAGGATGAGGGTATGCAGTACTTC.

This clone was recorded once. The J gene is TRBJ1-6, the V gene TRBV7-8, with D uncertain. The ends were cut back, 5 bases at V and 7 bases at J, with 6 bases in the middle. This CDR3 comprises 12 residues. Germline-derived CDR1 and CDR2 are SGHVS and FQNEAQ. Here the CDR3 DNA reads TGTGCCAGCAGCCGCTCCAATTCACCCCTCCACTTT. This translates into CASSRSNSPLHF.

The chain carries TRBV30 and TRBJ1-6, with D possibly being TRBD1 (6 bases). The CDR3 loop spans 13 amino acids. V lost 0 bases and J 13 bases, leaving 13 bases between the germline ends. The germline V gene has CDR1 GTSNPN and CDR2 SVGIG (reference sequence). CDR3 sequence reads: CAWSVQGRAPLHF. CDR3 coding DNA: TGTGCCTGGAGTGTACAGGGAAGGGCTCCCCTCCACTTT. Supplemented by reference TRBV30 and TRBJ1-6, the full variable domain reads SQTIHQWPATLVQPVGSPLSLECTVEGTSNPNLYWYRQAAGRGLQLLFYSVGIGQISSEVPQNLSASRPQDRQFILSSKKLLLSDSGFYLCAWSVQGRAPLHFGNGTRLTVT.